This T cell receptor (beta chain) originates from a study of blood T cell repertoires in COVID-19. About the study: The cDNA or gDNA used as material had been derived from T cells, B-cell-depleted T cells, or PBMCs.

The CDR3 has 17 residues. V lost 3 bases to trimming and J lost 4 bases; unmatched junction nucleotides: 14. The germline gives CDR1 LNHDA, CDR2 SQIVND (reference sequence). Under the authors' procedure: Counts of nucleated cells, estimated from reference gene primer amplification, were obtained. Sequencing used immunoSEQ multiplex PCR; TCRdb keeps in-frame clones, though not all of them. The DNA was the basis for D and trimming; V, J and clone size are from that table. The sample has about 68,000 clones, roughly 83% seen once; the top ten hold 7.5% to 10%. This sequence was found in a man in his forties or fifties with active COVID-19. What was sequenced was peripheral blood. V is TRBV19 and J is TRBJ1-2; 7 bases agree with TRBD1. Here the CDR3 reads CASSILTSPGQFYGYTF. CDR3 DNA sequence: TGTGCCAGTAGTATCCTGACATCCCCGGGACAGTTCTATGGCTACACCTTC.